The clone carrying this T cell receptor beta chain appeared a few times. Its target is unknown. These data come from a study of regulatory T cells in long-lasting Graves disease. Time point defined: newly diagnosed GD, antithyroid drugs for less than 3 months. Following extraction of RNA from PBMCs, that RNA was used to make the TCR library. The CDR3 loop spans 14 amino acids. V was pared by 5 bases and J by 7 bases, with 21 bases between. Germline V gene sequence: CDR1 DFQATT, CDR2 SNEGSKA (reference sequence). CDR3 regions were amplified by Arm-PCR using iRepertoire HTBI primers to build TCR beta libraries. A single record per CDR3 protein comes from TCRdb applying MiXCR to the multiplex PCR reads. The data hold 620,000 or so distinct CDR3 sequences, with about 16% observed a single time. Notes on the study in general: Persistent disease preferred TRBV28, TRBJ1-2 and TRBJ2-5; new disease, TRBV20-1 and TRBJ2-1.

These data are also associated with another study on T cells in Graves' hyperthyroidism and ophthalmopathy. This second study notes: Carried out on the TCR CDR3, a first-round RT-PCR used the HTBI primer set. Patients with ophthalmopathy were separated from those with stable hyperthyroidism by a 13 V-J model. Ophthalmopathy was model-predicted a median around seven months pre-onset.

Sequencing was performed on peripheral blood mononuclear cells (PBMCs), taken at new diagnosis, from a patient treated with antithyroid drugs. This sequence joins TRBV20-1 and TRBJ2-7; a weak D match, TRBD1 (5 bases). The source is a woman in her 30s with Graves disease. The CDR3 coding sequence is TGCAGTGCTGCAATTGGGGCAGGGCGTTTGGAGCAGTACTTC. Its translation is CSAAIGAGRLEQYF.